These T cell receptor beta chains were read from a single sample in a study of blood T cell repertoires in COVID-19. The data were produced by immunoSEQ multiplex PCR, yet TCRdb's version contains in-frame clones alone and is incomplete. The sample lists 250,000 or so clones; roughly 86% were seen once. The specimen was peripheral blood. The source of these receptors is a man at least 80 years old with acute or convalescent COVID-19. The conserved cysteine and the conserved F or W are not part of the CDR3 here. The D gene is left open where the match is weak.

>NA|TRBV13|TRBJ2-1
ASSSTKNEQF
>NA|TRBV11-2|TRBJ2-1
ASSLGGGTYNEQF
>NA|TRBV5-1|TRBJ1-3
ASSSDPGGERNTIY
>NA|TRBV15|TRBJ2-2
ATSRDSLGELF
>TRBD1|TRBV9|TRBJ1-3
ASSALQGPSGNTIY
>TRBD1|TRBV6-4|TRBJ1-4
ASSGQGEVTNEKLF
>NA|TRBV28|TRBJ1-5
ASSSQEPNQPQH
>NA|TRBV3-1/TRBV3-2|TRBJ2-2
ASSHIAGYTGELF
>TRBD1|TRBV4-2|TRBJ1-1
ASSQEGQLNTEAF
>NA|TRBV20-1|TRBJ2-7
SAFYYEQY
>TRBD2|TRBV3-1/TRBV3-2|TRBJ2-1
ASSQAGLAGATSYNEQF
>NA|TRBV19|TRBJ2-7
ASSIGWALTYEQY
>NA|TRBV24-1|TRBJ1-2
ATSDLRGGFYGYT
>NA|TRBV5-4|TRBJ1-2
ASSLNTNYGYT
>NA|TRBV2|TRBJ1-2
ASSGNSPNYGYT
>NA|TRBV7-6|TRBJ2-3
ASSLGLGLRTDTQY
>TRBD2|TRBV27|TRBJ2-5
ASSSGLAGTQY
>TRBD1|TRBV5-6|TRBJ2-7
ASSFSGDRAYEQY
>TRBD1|TRBV15|TRBJ1-2
ATSRDRGGQGYGYT
>TRBD2|TRBV6-5|TRBJ2-7
ASSTGTTYEQY
>NA|TRBV5-1|TRBJ1-3
ASSSEAAGNTIY
>NA|TRBV24-1|TRBJ2-1
ATTRPSSYNEQF
>TRBD1|TRBV18|TRBJ2-6
ASSPRSTGAGANVLT
>TRBD1|TRBV28|TRBJ1-5
ASSIWTGVDPQPQH
>NA|TRBV5-1|TRBJ1-2
ASSIGLRDGYT
>NA|TRBV7-2|TRBJ1-1
ASSLARANTEAF
>TRBD1|TRBV15|TRBJ1-1
ATSRGPIGGTGGMAF
>TRBD1|TRBV5-1|TRBJ1-1
ASSPGTGVVEAF
>TRBD2|TRBV5-1|TRBJ2-1
ASSLVASGGAYNEQF
>NA|TRBV2|TRBJ2-1
ASSALGTTSYNEQF
>NA|TRBV9|TRBJ2-1
ASSVASLNEQF
>NA|TRBV5-1|TRBJ1-1
ASSSGDSRTEAF
>TRBD2|TRBV9|TRBJ2-1
ASSGSGTSGRGPYNEQF
>NA|TRBV28|TRBJ1-2
ASSFRQVIWFYGYT
>TRBD2|TRBV19|TRBJ2-5
ASRPTSGGRETQY
>NA|TRBV5-1|TRBJ1-3
ASSPEQGPRNTIY
>TRBD1|TRBV7-9|TRBJ2-2
ASSPPGQVNTGELF
>NA|TRBV28|TRBJ2-3
ASSSRDTQY
>NA|TRBV18|TRBJ1-5
ASSPRGPNQPQH
>NA|TRBV27|TRBJ1-1
ASSPPPGHAMNTEAF
>TRBD1|TRBV28|TRBJ1-2
ASSSQGTGAAGT
>TRBD1|TRBV28|TRBJ1-3
ASSLPQGTGNTIY
>TRBD1|TRBV7-2|TRBJ1-2
ASSLGARTGVYGYT
>NA|TRBV3-1/TRBV3-2|TRBJ2-1
ASSERLEQF